Below are 5 T cell receptor beta chains sequenced from a single sample in a study of metastatic and nonmetastatic thyroid tumors. Patients underwent thyroid surgery, and none had received any treatment before it. Using MiXCR, TCRdb re-called clones from the PCR reads. The table has tens of thousands of clones, about 12% seen once; the top ten hold about 10%. Sample: blood. These receptors were obtained from a female donor with papillary thyroid cancer or a benign thyroid nodule (not recorded which). Some clones in this sample may be carry-over from other donors' samples.

This clone has ten or more counts. The V gene is TRBV10-2, the J gene TRBJ1-6; possibly TRBD1 for D (6 bases). From germline, CDR1 is WSHSY and CDR2 SAAADI. The CDR3 covers 14 residues. CDR3 sequence: CATGAPEDNSPLHF. CDR3 sequence (DNA): TGCGCGACGGGGGCCCCAGAAGATAATTCACCCCTCCACTTT.

This clone was counted only a few times. This chain links TRBV6-4 with TRBJ1-1, with D uncertain. The length of the CDR3 is 13 residues. V was clipped by 4 bases and J by 2 bases, with 8 bases between them. The germline CDR1 and CDR2 sequences are MRHNA and SNTAGT. CDR3 nucleotide sequence: TGTGCCAGCAGTGCGCAATTTAACACTGAAGCTTTCTTT. Translation gives CASSAQFNTEAFF.

There are a few counts of this clone. This could be a read error, since a much larger clone is one nucleotide away. CDR3 bases: TGCGCCAGCATCCAAGATTCGACGGCATTCGGGGTTCGTGGGGAGCTGTTTTTT. It encodes CASIQDSTAFGVRGELFF. This chain links TRBV4-3 with TRBJ2-2; tentative D call: TRBD2 (5 bases). Germline CDR1 reads LGHNA; CDR2 reads YSLEER. The CDR3 has 18 residues.

The table lists this clone with many counts. This chain links TRBV27 with TRBJ2-7; a possible D gene is TRBD2 (5 bases). The CDR3 length is 15 residues. Trimming stripped 6 bases from V and 6 bases from J, with 21 bases between. In germline, CDR1 is MNHEY, CDR2 SMNVEV (reference sequence). The CDR3 nucleotides read TGTGCCAGCAGCCCGCGGGCCTCTAGGGCGGTCGAGCAGTACTTC. Its protein product is CASSPRASRAVEQYF.

The chain employs TRBV6-1 and TRBJ2-7, with 10 positions matching TRBD2. CDR1 is MNHNS and CDR2 is SASEGT in the germline V gene. CDR3 size: 15 residues. Losses at the gene ends were 6 bases for V and 5 bases for J; bases not matched to a gene: 10. This chain's CDR3 is CASRLRSGRMNEQYF. DNA for the CDR3: TGTGCCAGCAGACTTCGTAGCGGGAGGATGAACGAGCAGTACTTC.